Listed below are T cell receptor beta chains from one sample, sequenced in a study of OX40 agonist ivuxolimab in advanced cancers. Some clones are missing from TCRdb's copy, which holds only in-frame ones; the method was immunoSEQ multiplex PCR. Of roughly 92,000 clones listed, 90% to 95% are singletons. Sample: CD4+ or CD8+ T cells sorted from blood, taken in a trial of the OX40 agonist ivuxolimab. All receptors derive from an adult with an advanced solid tumor such as melanoma, head and neck, liver or kidney cancer. The CDR3 runs from the conserved cysteine through the conserved F or W. D genes are given only for firm matches. Clone size is not always given. Where it is, it says once, few, many or a class for expanded clones.

j_call d_call v_call clone_size cdr3_nt cdr3_aa
TRBJ1-6 TRBD1 TRBV6-5 NA TGTGCCAGCAGGAACGGACAGGATAATTCACCCCTCCACTTT CASRNGQDNSPLHF
TRBJ2-7 NA TRBV28 NA TGTGCCAGCAGTTTATGGGGCAGTTCCTACGAGCAGTACTTC CASSLWGSSYEQYF
TRBJ2-6 NA TRBV30 NA TGTGCCTGGAGTGTATTAAGGACATATTCCTCTGGGGCCAACGTCCTGACTTTC CAWSVLRTYSSGANVLTF
TRBJ2-6 TRBD1 TRBV5-5 NA TGTGCCAGCAGCATACGGACAGGGGGAACCCTCTCTGGGGCCAACGTCCTGACTTTC CASSIRTGGTLSGANVLTF
TRBJ2-1 TRBD1 TRBV6-6 NA TGTGCCAGCAGTTACGTTGGACAGGGGGCAAATGAGCAGTTCTTC CASSYVGQGANEQFF
TRBJ2-5 TRBD1 TRBV7-9 NA TGTGCCAGCAGCCCTTCTTCCGGGACAGGGGGGAAAGAGACCCAGTACTTC CASSPSSGTGGKETQYF
TRBJ2-7 NA TRBV5-4 NA TGTGCCAGCAGCTTGGCAGGGACCACCTACGAGCAGTACTTC CASSLAGTTYEQYF
TRBJ1-4 NA TRBV6-6 NA TGTGCCAGTCTCTCAATGGCAACTAATGAAAAACTGTTTTTT CASLSMATNEKLFF
TRBJ2-1 NA TRBV5-1 once TGCGCCAGCAGCCCTGCTTATGGGAACCGACAGCTTCCGTCCTACAATGAGCAGTTCTTC CASSPAYGNRQLPSYNEQFF
TRBJ2-2 NA TRBV30 NA TGTGCCTGGAGTGTACACAGGGACACCGGGGAGCTGTTTTTT CAWSVHRDTGELFF
TRBJ2-7 TRBD2 TRBV5-4 NA TGTGCCAGCAGCTCCTGGACTAGCCTAGTTAGCTCCTACGAGCAGTACTTC CASSSWTSLVSSYEQYF
TRBJ2-3 TRBD2 TRBV9 NA TGTGCCAGCAGCCCCAATCGGGACAGGGGACTAGCGGGAGCGACAGATACGCAGTATTTT CASSPNRDRGLAGATDTQYF
TRBJ1-1 TRBD1 TRBV7-8 NA TGTGCCAGCAGCTATGGACAGGGAGCTGAAGCTTTCTTT CASSYGQGAEAFF
TRBJ2-5 TRBD1 TRBV19 few TGTGCCAGTAGTGGACCGGGACAGGCGTCCCAAGAGACCCAGTACTTC CASSGPGQASQETQYF
TRBJ1-1 NA TRBV6-5 NA TGTGCCAGCAAGCAGGGCGTCAGCACTGAAGCTTTCTTT CASKQGVSTEAFF
TRBJ2-3 NA TRBV5-1 NA TGCGCCAGCAGCAGTTCTGGCACAGATACGCAGTATTTT CASSSSGTDTQYF
TRBJ1-2 TRBD1 TRBV6-1 NA TGTGCCAGCAGTGAAGGGACAGGGTTTGTAGGTGGCTACACCTTC CASSEGTGFVGGYTF
TRBJ2-1 TRBD2 TRBV7-2 NA TGTGCCAGCAGCTCCGGACTAGCGGGAGGGCCTGGTCTTAATGAGCAGTTCTTC CASSSGLAGGPGLNEQFF
TRBJ2-5 TRBD2 TRBV18 NA TGTGCCAGCTCACCATTTGGCGGGGGGGAAGAGACCCAGTACTTC CASSPFGGGEETQYF
TRBJ2-3 NA TRBV25-1 NA TGTGCCAGCAGTGTTTCTGTTATCCCAGATACGCAGTATTTT CASSVSVIPDTQYF
TRBJ2-7 NA TRBV6-1 NA TGTGCCAGCAGTTTAGTCTTCAGGCCGGGGCAGTACTTC CASSLVFRPGQYF
TRBJ2-1 NA TRBV5-1 NA TGCGCCAGCAGCTTGGTTGGGTTCGTAGGTGACAATGAGCAGTTCTTC CASSLVGFVGDNEQFF
TRBJ1-2 NA TRBV5-1 few TGCGCCAGCAGCAGCAATAACTATGGCTACACCTTC CASSSNNYGYTF
TRBJ2-7 TRBD1 TRBV6-1 NA TGTGCCAGCAGTGAAGTTCTGATCGGGACAGCCTACGAGCAGTACTTC CASSEVLIGTAYEQYF
TRBJ1-1 NA TRBV6-1 NA TGTGCCAGCAGTGAAGTACAGGGTCATGGTGAAGCTTTCTTT CASSEVQGHGEAFF
TRBJ2-5 NA TRBV11-3 NA TGTGCCAGCAGCTTGGGGTACCCCTACCAAGAGACCCAGTACTTC CASSLGYPYQETQYF
TRBJ2-3 TRBD2 TRBV19 once TGTGCCAGTAGCCTCGTTGCTAGCGGGAGCACAGATACGCAGTATTTT CASSLVASGSTDTQYF
TRBJ2-5 NA TRBV27 NA TGTGCCAGCAGTTTCTTGGACGGACGGCAAGAGACCCAGTACTTC CASSFLDGRQETQYF
TRBJ2-7 NA TRBV25-1 NA TGTGCCACCGTGGGTGGATACGAGCAGTACTTC CATVGGYEQYF
TRBJ1-1 NA TRBV30 few TGTGCCTGGAGTCTCCAGGCGAACACTGAAGCTTTCTTT CAWSLQANTEAFF
TRBJ2-5 TRBD2 TRBV28 NA TGTGCCAGCAGTTCCGGACTAGCGGGAGAATGGCAAGAGACCCAGTACTTC CASSSGLAGEWQETQYF
TRBJ1-2 NA TRBV5-5 NA TGTGCCAGCAGCTTGGTCCTTGTGGGTGGCTACACCTTC CASSLVLVGGYTF
TRBJ2-4 NA TRBV19 NA TGTGCCAGTAGCCGCCAGGGGTCAAACATTCAGTACTTC CASSRQGSNIQYF
TRBJ1-2 TRBD1 TRBV30 NA TGTGCCTGGTCGGGACAGGGGGGAGGTGGCTACACCTTC CAWSGQGGGGYTF
TRBJ2-3 NA TRBV5-4 NA TGTGCCAGCAGCTTGGACTTCAGATCCTCTTCCCGGGAGTATTTT CASSLDFRSSSREYF
TRBJ2-5 TRBD2 TRBV4-3 NA TGCGCCAGCAGCCAAGATCTCCCCGGGACTAGCGGGAGAGAGACCCAGTACTTC CASSQDLPGTSGRETQYF
TRBJ2-1 NA TRBV18 once TGTGCCAGCTCACCACGGCCAGGGGCGACCGACAGCTCCTACAATGAGCAGTTCTTC CASSPRPGATDSSYNEQFF
TRBJ2-6 NA TRBV18 few TGTGCCAGCTCACCGATGGACTCTGGGGCCAACGTCCTGACTTTC CASSPMDSGANVLTF
TRBJ1-5 NA TRBV27 NA TGTGCCAGCAGTCCGAGGGGGGGTGGCAATCAGCCCCAGCATTTT CASSPRGGGNQPQHF
TRBJ2-7 NA TRBV7-9 NA TGTGCCAGCAGGTCCGGAAGGCTGAACGAGCAGTACTTC CASRSGRLNEQYF
TRBJ2-1 NA TRBV28 NA TGTGCCAGCAGTTCGACAGCCCTCGGGGGCTACAATGAGCAGTTCTTC CASSSTALGGYNEQFF
TRBJ2-1 NA TRBV10-3 NA TGTGCCACCGGCGCTCAAAATGAGCAGTTCTTC CATGAQNEQFF
TRBJ2-1 TRBD2 TRBV6-5 NA TGTGCCAGCAGTTATCTAGCGGGAGTTGAGCAGTTCTTC CASSYLAGVEQFF
TRBJ2-1 NA TRBV28 NA TGTGCCAGCAGTTTCGCCGGATCGTATTCCTACAATGAGCAGTTCTTC CASSFAGSYSYNEQFF
TRBJ2-7 NA TRBV7-9 NA TGTGCCAGCAGCGGTACCGGGACTTATCTTTCCTACGAGCAGTACTTC CASSGTGTYLSYEQYF
TRBJ2-3 TRBD2 TRBV9 NA TGTGCCAGCAGCGTAGGGGGGAGCGGGACCGGCTTAACAGATACGCAGTATTTT CASSVGGSGTGLTDTQYF
TRBJ2-3 TRBD1 TRBV7-2 NA TGTGCCAGCGGTAGGGGGCCCGCAACAGATACGCAGTATTTT CASGRGPATDTQYF
TRBJ2-7 NA TRBV19 NA TGTGCCAGTAGTAGGACAGCCGTTTCATTCTACGAGCAGTACTTC CASSRTAVSFYEQYF
TRBJ2-1 TRBD1 TRBV28 NA TGTGCCAGCAGTTTATTTGGACAGGGGCCGTTCTTC CASSLFGQGPFF
TRBJ1-5 NA TRBV6-5 NA TGTGCCGTGAACAGTGATCTCAATCAGCCCCAGCATTTT CAVNSDLNQPQHF
TRBJ1-1 NA TRBV7-5 NA TGTGCCAGCAGCTTAGGGGGGCTGGGCACTGAAGCTTTCTTT CASSLGGLGTEAFF
TRBJ2-6 NA TRBV9 NA TGTGCCAGCAGCGTAGTGGGGGGCTCTGGGGCCAACGTCCTGACTTTC CASSVVGGSGANVLTF
TRBJ2-7 NA TRBV21-1 NA TGTGCCAGGACAGGCCCTAGGGTACGAAACTACGAGCAGTACTTC CARTGPRVRNYEQYF
TRBJ1-4 TRBD1 TRBV28 NA TGTGCCAGCAGTCTTCCGGGACAGGGGGAGGAAAAACTGTTTTTT CASSLPGQGEEKLFF
TRBJ2-1 TRBD2 TRBV19 NA TGTGCCAGTAGTAAAGATATCGGGACTAGCGAGGATGAGCAGTTCTTC CASSKDIGTSEDEQFF